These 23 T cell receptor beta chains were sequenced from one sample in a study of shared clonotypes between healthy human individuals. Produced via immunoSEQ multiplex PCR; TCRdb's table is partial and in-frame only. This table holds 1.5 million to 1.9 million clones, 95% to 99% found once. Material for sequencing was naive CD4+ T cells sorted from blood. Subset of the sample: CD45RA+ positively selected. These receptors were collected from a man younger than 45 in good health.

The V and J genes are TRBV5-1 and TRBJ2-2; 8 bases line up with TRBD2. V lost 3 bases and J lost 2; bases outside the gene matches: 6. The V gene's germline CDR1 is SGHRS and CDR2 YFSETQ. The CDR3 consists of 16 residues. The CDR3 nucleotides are TGCGCCAGCAGCTCCTTGACTAGCGACAACACCGGGGAGCTGTTTTTT. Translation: CASSSLTSDNTGELFF.

CDR3 coding DNA: TGCGCCAGCAGCTTGGAACCCAGACCCATGAACACTGAAGCTTTCTTT. This encodes CASSLEPRPMNTEAFF. This chain links TRBV5-1 with TRBJ1-1, with D hard to call. This CDR3 spans 16 amino acids. Germline CDR1 is SGHRS and CDR2 is YFSETQ. V lost 0 bases to trimming and J lost 0 bases, with 12 bases between them.

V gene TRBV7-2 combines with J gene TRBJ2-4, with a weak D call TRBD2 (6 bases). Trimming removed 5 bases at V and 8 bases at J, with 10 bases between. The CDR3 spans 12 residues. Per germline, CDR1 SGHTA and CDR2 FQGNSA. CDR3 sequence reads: CASSPGGYIQYF. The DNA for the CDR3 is TGTGCCAGCAGCCCCGGAGGGTACATTCAGTACTTC.

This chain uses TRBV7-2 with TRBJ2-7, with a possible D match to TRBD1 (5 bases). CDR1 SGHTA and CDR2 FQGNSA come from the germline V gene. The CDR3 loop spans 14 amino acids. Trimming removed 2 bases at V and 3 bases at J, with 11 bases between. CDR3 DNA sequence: TGTGCCAGCAGCTTAACCAGGGTTGGCTACGAGCAGTACTTC. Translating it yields CASSLTRVGYEQYF.

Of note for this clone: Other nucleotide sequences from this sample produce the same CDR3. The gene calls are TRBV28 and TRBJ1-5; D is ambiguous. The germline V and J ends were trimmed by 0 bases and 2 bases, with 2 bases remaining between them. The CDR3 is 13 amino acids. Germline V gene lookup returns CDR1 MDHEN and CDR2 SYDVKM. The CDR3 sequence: CASSLWGNQPQHF. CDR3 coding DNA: TGTGCCAGCAGTTTATGGGGCAATCAGCCCCAGCATTTT.

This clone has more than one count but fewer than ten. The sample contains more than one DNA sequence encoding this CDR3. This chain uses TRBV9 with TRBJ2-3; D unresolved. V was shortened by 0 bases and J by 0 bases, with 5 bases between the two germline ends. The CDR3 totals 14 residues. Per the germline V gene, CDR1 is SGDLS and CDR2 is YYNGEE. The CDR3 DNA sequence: TGTGCCAGCAGCGTAGCGCCTAGCACAGATACGCAGTATTTT. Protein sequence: CASSVAPSTDTQYF.

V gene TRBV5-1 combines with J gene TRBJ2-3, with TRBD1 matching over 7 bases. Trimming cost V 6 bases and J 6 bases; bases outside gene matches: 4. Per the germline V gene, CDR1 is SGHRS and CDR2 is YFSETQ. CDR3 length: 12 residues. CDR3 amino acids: CASTPDRDTQYF. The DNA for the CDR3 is TGCGCCAGCACCCCGGACAGGGATACGCAGTATTTT.

The CDR3 reads CAIKGGGTTYNEQFF. CDR3 coding DNA: TGTGCCATCAAGGGCGGCGGGACCACCTACAATGAGCAGTTCTTC. The V and J genes are TRBV10-3 and TRBJ2-1; a possible D gene is TRBD2 (6 bases). V was cut by 7 bases and J by 2 bases, with 15 bases left in between. Germline CDR1 ENHRY, CDR2 SYGVKD. CDR3 length: 15 amino acids.

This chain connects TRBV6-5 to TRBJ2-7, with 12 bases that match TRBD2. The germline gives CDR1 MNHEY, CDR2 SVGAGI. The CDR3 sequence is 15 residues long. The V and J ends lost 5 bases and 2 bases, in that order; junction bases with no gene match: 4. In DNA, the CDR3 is TGTGCCAGCAGTGTACTAGCGGGAGGTCCCTACGAGCAGTACTTC. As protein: CASSVLAGGPYEQYF.

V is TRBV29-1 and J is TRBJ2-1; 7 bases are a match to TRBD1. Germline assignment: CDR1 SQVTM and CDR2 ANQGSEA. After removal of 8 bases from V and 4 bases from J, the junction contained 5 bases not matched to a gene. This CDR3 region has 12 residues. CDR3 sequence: CSTSGQYNEQFF. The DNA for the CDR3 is TGCAGCACTTCGGGACAGTACAATGAGCAGTTCTTC.

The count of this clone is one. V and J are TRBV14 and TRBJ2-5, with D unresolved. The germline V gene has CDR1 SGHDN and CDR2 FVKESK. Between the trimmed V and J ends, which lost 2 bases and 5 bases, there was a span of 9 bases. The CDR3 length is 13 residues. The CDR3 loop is CASSQRVWETQYF. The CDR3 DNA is TGTGCCAGCAGCCAACGGGTATGGGAGACCCAGTACTTC.

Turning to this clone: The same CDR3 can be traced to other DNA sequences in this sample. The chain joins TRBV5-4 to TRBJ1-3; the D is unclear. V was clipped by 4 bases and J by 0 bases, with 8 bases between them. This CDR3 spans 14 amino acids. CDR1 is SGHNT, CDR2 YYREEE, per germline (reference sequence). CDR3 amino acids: CASSPTPSGNTIYF. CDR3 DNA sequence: TGTGCCAGCAGCCCCACGCCCTCTGGAAACACCATATATTTT.

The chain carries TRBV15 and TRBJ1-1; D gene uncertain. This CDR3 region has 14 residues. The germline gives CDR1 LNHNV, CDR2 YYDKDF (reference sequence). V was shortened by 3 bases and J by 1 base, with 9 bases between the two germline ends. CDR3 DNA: TGTGCCACCAGCAGCTTGATAGGGAACACTGAAGCTTTCTTT. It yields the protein CATSSLIGNTEAFF.

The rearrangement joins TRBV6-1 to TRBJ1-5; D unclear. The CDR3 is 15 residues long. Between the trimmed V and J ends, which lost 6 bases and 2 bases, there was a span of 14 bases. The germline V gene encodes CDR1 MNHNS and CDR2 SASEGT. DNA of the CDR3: TGTGCCAGCAGCCGGGAGAGGGTAGGCAATCAGCCCCAGCATTTT. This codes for CASSRERVGNQPQHF.

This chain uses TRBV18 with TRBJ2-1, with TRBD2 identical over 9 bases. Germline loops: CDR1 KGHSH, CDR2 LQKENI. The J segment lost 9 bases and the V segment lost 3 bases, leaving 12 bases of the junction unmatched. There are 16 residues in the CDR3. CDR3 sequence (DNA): TGTGCCAGCTCACCCATGGGTAGCGGGAGCTCTGGTGAGCAGTTCTTC. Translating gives CASSPMGSGSSGEQFF.

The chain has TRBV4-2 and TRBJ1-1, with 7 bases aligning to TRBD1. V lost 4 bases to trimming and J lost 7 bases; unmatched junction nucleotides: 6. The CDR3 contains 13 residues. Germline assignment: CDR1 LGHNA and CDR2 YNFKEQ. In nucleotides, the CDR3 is TGTGCCAGCAGCCCCCCGGACAGGTTTGAAGCTTTCTTT. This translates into CASSPPDRFEAFF.

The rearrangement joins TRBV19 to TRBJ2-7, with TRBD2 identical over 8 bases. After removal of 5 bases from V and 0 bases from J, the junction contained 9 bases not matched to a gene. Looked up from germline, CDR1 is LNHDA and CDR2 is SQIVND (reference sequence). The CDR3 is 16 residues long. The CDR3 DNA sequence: TGTGCCAGTAGTGGGGTGCCTAGCGGGTTCTCCTACGAGCAGTACTTC. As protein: CASSGVPSGFSYEQYF.

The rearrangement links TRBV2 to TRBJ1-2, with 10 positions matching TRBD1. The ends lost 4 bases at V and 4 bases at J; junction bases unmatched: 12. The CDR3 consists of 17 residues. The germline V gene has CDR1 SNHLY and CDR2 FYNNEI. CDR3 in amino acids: CASSGWVRDRGSYGYTF. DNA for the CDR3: TGTGCCAGCAGTGGTTGGGTAAGGGACAGGGGTTCCTATGGCTACACCTTC.

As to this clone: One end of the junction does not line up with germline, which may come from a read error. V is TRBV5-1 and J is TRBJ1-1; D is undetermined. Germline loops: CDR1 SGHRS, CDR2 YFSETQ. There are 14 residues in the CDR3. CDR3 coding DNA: TGCGCCAGCAGCCCCGGGATAGGGAACGCTGAAGCTTTCTTT. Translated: CASSPGIGNAEAFF. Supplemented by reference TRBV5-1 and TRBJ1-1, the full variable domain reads KAGVTQTPRYLIKTRGQQVTLSCSPISGHRSVSWYQQTPGQGLQFLFEYFSETQRNKGNFPGRFSGRQFSNSRSEMNVSTLELGDSALYLCASSPGIGNAEAFFGQGTRLTVV.

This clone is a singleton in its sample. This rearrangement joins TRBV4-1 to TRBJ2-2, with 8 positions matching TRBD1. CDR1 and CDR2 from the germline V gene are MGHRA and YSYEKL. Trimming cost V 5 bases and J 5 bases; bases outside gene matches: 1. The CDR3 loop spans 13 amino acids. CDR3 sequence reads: CASSDRGTGELFF. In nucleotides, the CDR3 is TGCGCCAGCAGCGACAGGGGAACCGGGGAGCTGTTTTTT.

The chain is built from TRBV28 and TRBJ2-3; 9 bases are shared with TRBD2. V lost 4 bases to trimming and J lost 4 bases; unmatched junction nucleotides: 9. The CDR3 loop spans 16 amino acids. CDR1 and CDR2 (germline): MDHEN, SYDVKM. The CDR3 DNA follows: TGTGCCAGCAGTTCCCCAATTAGCGGGAGACCAGATACGCAGTATTTT. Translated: CASSSPISGRPDTQYF.

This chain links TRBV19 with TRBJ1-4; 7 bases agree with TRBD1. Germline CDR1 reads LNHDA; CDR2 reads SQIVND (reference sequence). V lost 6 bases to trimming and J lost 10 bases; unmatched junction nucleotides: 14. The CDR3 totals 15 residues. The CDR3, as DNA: TGTGCCAGTAGCAGCGGGGGCCAGGGGGATGGAAAACTGTTTTTT. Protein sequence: CASSSGGQGDGKLFF.

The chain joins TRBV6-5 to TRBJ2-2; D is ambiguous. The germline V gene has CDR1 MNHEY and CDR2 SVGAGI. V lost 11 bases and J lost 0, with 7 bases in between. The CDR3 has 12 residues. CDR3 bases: TGTGCCGCAGGATCGAACACCGGGGAGCTGTTTTTT. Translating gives CAAGSNTGELFF.